The rows below give T cell receptor beta chains drawn from one sample of a study of Graves' ophthalmopathy and Graves' hyperthyroidism. TCRdb reanalysed the multiplex PCR reads using MiXCR and keeps one entry per CDR3 protein. In the table there are 350,000 to 400,000 distinct CDR3 sequences, 18% of which are singletons. The sequencing input was peripheral blood. The receptors come from a woman aged 18-30 years with Graves' ophthalmopathy. Both conserved end residues are trimmed from each CDR3. The order of the fields is V gene, CDR3 length, CDR3 protein.

TRBV4-3 11 ASSQDRAGEQY
TRBV6-1 10 ALGRDCCEQY
TRBV7-2 12 ASSLGVAAYGYT
TRBV6-5 13 ASSYLERSSYEQY
TRBV6-2/TRBV6-3 12 ASSYGGAAYEQY
TRBV7-9 14 ASSTPQAAGGETQY
TRBV6-2/TRBV6-3 14 ASSPLTGTGIQPQH
TRBV11-2 10 ASSSREIGYT
TRBV6-1 10 ASTPGAHGYT
TRBV7-2 15 ASSLAPTGVGANVLT
TRBV9 13 ASSGGTGTVQPQH
TRBV5-4 12 ASSLDQGTVEQY
TRBV28 10 ATGTAQKPQH
TRBV10-3 11 AISAQGNTEAF
TRBV7-9 13 ASQTGGNVEETQY
TRBV28 10 ASSETGKAQH
TRBV9 16 ASSVGPFLAGGQETQY
TRBV5-1 13 ASRLGLGITGELF
TRBV2 12 ASNQRGGKETQY
TRBV30 13 AWSGGGRSNQPQH
TRBV12-5 13 ASALRGFGTDTQY
TRBV7-3 13 ASSPGGPYGYEQY
TRBV14 11 ASSHDEGTEAF
TRBV28 13 ASSPWGQRISPLH
TRBV20-1 11 SPEGEGKNIQY
TRBV7-2 12 ASSSHARPYGYT
TRBV5-1 13 ASSGNVAMNTEAF
TRBV7-3 14 ASSLTRAGFNTEAF
TRBV11-2 12 ASSPGIGDTEAF
TRBV11-1 13 ASSPRDSGANVLT
TRBV18 14 ASSPQRRGLTDTQY
TRBV30 11 AWTGGNNQPQH
TRBV29-1 12 SVSRGTDNTEAF
TRBV20-1 13 SAYMGTGANYGYT
TRBV6-2/TRBV6-3 12 ASRFRGTQETQY
TRBV10-3 12 AISETVLNTEAF
TRBV20-1 13 SADSDRANTGELF
TRBV6-5 14 ASSYPTSGRGSTQY
TRBV14 14 ASSRRLAGGEETQY
TRBV15 11 ATSRAGGEAQH
TRBV12-3/TRBV12-4 11 ASSSSGNQPQH
TRBV7-2 14 ASSLALGGGENEQY
TRBV6-2/TRBV6-3 13 ASREAGGADYGYT
TRBV12-3/TRBV12-4 14 ASRGATGQGAYEQY
TRBV12-3/TRBV12-4 12 ASSRAGTREPQH
TRBV30 12 AWTPGGANYEQY